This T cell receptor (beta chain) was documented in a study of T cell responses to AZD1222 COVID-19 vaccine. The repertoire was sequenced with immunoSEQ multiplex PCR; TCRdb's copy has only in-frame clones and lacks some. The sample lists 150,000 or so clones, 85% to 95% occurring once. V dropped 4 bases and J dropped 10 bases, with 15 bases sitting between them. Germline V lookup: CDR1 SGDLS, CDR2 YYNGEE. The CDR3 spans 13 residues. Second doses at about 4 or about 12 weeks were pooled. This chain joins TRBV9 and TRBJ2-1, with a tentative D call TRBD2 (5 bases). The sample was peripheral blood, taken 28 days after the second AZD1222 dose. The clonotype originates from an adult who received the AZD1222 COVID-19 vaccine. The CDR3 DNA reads TGTGCCAGCAGCCGACGGGGAGATCGAGAGCAGTTCTTC. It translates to CASSRRGDREQFF.